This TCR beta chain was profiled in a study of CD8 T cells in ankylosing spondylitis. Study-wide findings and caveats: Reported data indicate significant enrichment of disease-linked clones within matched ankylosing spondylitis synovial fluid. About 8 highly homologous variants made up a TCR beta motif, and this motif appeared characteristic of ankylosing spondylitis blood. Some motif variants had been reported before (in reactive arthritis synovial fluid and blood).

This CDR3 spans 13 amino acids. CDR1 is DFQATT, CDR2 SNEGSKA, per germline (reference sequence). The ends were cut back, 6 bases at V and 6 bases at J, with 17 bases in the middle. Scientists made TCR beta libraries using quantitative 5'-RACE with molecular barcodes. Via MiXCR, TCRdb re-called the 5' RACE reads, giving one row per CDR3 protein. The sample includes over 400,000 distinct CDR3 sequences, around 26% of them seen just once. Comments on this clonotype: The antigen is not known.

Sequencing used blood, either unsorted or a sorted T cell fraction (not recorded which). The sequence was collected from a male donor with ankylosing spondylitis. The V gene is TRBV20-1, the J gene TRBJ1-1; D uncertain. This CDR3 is CSAYRDSGAEAFF. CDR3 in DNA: TGCAGTGCCTACAGAGACTCGGGCGCTGAAGCTTTCTTT.